Below, one T cell receptor beta chain is given with its context. The data derive from a study of blood T cell repertoires in COVID-19. Study in general: Acute and convalescent COVID-19 specimens originated in the United States, Italy and Spain.

The assay was immunoSEQ multiplex PCR, and TCRdb's table has in-frame clones only and misses some. Among about 29,000 clones listed, approximately 84% were seen once. This CDR3 region has 16 residues. V lost 2 bases, J lost 0 bases, and 5 bases stayed unmatched. The germline V gene encodes CDR1 SGHRS and CDR2 YFSETQ. The receptor was isolated from a man older than 75 with active COVID-19. The sample was peripheral blood. This chain joins TRBV5-1 and TRBJ2-3; 8 bases are a match to TRBD1. CDR3 DNA: TGCGCCAGCAGCTTAGGACAGGGCGCTAGCACAGATACGCAGTATTTT. Protein: CASSLGQGASTDTQYF.